The 29 T cell receptor beta chains below were found in one sample sequenced in a study of T cells in Graves' hyperthyroidism and ophthalmopathy. From RNA transcripts, TCR beta CDR3 regions were amplified. HTBI primers were the set used in a first-round RT-PCR of the TCR CDR3. TCRdb analysed the multiplex PCR reads with MiXCR anew, one entry per CDR3 protein. Of a few hundred thousand distinct CDR3 sequences in the sample, approximately 44% were seen once. Specimen: peripheral blood or thyroid tissue (not recorded which). The receptors come from a woman younger than 35 with Graves' hyperthyroidism.

This clonotype was seen at least ten times. The V gene is TRBV6-6, the J gene TRBJ2-2, with 10 bases that match TRBD2. From germline, CDR1 is MNHNY and CDR2 SVGAGI (reference sequence). V lost 0 bases to trimming and J lost 6 bases; unmatched junction nucleotides: 7. The CDR3 is made up of 17 amino acids. For the CDR3, the DNA is TGTGCCAGCAGTTACTCCGGAGCGGGAGGGTCCCCCGGGGAGCTGTTTTTT. Protein sequence: CASSYSGAGGSPGELFF.

This clonotype was seen ten or more times. This chain connects TRBV7-3 to TRBJ1-2; possibly TRBD1 for D (5 bases). Germline V gene lookup returns CDR1 SGHTA and CDR2 FQGTGA. The CDR3 sequence is 12 residues long. Trimming removed 5 bases from V and 8 bases from J, with 12 bases in between. The CDR3 nucleotides are TGTGCCAGCAGCAACTCAGGGTCGGGCTACACCTTC. Translating it yields CASSNSGSGYTF.

A note on this clonotype: Germline is not matched at one junction end, which may reflect a read error. V and J are TRBV7-7 and TRBJ2-6; the match to TRBD2 covers 11 bases. The CDR3 has 19 residues. Germline V gene lookup returns CDR1 SSHAT and CDR2 FNYEAQ (reference sequence). CDR3 coding DNA: TGTGCTAGCAGCCAACTTAGCGGGAGGGCTAGTTCTTGGGCCAACGTCCTGACTTTC. It yields the protein CASSQLSGRASSWANVLTF.

Concerning this clonotype itself: As the CDR3 is not closed by the conserved phenylalanine or tryptophan, this likely results from a read error. The chain has TRBV20-1 and TRBJ1-5; perhaps TRBD1 as D (6 bases). The germline V and J ends were trimmed by 6 bases and 0 bases, with 21 bases remaining between them. Germline V gene sequence: CDR1 DFQATT, CDR2 SNEGSKA (reference sequence). The CDR3 totals 17 residues. The CDR3 loop reads CSASTGHSLYSNQPQHL. The DNA for the CDR3 is TGCAGTGCATCCACGGGACATAGCCTTTATAGCAATCAGCCCCAGCATCTT.

This clonotype was recorded many times. V gene TRBV25-1 combines with J gene TRBJ1-2; 8 nucleotides align to TRBD1. Germline CDR1 reads MGHDK; CDR2 reads SYGVNS. Trimming removed 3 bases from V and 3 bases from J; junction bases left unmatched: 9. The CDR3 totals 16 residues. CDR3 region: CASSDPTGEFYYGYTF. DNA of the CDR3: TGTGCCAGCAGTGATCCGACAGGGGAATTTTACTATGGCTACACCTTC.

In its sample, this clonotype was seen many times. The DNA for the CDR3 is TGTGCCAGCAGGTCGGGTGTGAGCACTGAAGCTTTCTTT. This gives the protein CASRSGVSTEAFF. This rearrangement joins TRBV5-4 to TRBJ1-1, with D uncertain. CDR1 is SGHNT and CDR2 is YYREEE in the germline V gene (reference sequence). Trimming pared 5 bases from V and 4 bases from J, leaving 12 bases between. This CDR3 has 13 amino acids.

This clonotype was observed a few times. The V gene is TRBV20-1, the J gene TRBJ1-5; 7 nucleotides agree with TRBD1. CDR3 length: 18 residues. The ends lost 5 bases at V and 0 bases at J; junction bases unmatched: 16. Germline values: CDR1 DFQATT, CDR2 SNEGSKA (reference sequence). The CDR3 nucleotides are TGCAGTGCTGGGACCGCGGGGACAGAAGATTATAGCAATCAGCCCCAGCATTTT. This translates into CSAGTAGTEDYSNQPQHF.

This clonotype was seen repeatedly, ten times or more. V is TRBV25-1 and J is TRBJ2-7; 9 bases line up with TRBD1. The CDR3 runs to 13 residues. Germline V lookup: CDR1 MGHDK, CDR2 SYGVNS. Trimming cost V 10 bases and J 2 bases; bases outside gene matches: 6. The CDR3 coding sequence is TGTGCCACCTTACAGGGGGCCCCCTACGAGCAGTACTTC. This codes for CATLQGAPYEQYF.

This clonotype was seen at least ten times. The chain carries TRBV19 and TRBJ1-4; 7 bases align to TRBD1. The junction had 11 bases not matched to a gene; V was cut back by 7 bases and J by 3 bases. The CDR3 extends over 16 amino acids. The V gene's germline CDR1 is LNHDA and CDR2 SQIVND (reference sequence). CDR3 in DNA: TGTGCCAGTATGGGCGGCCGGGACAGAGCTAATGAAAAACTGTTTTTT. This translates into CASMGGRDRANEKLFF. Using reference TRBV19 and TRBJ1-4 for the parts outside the CDR3, the full variable domain is DGGITQSPKYLFRKEGQNVTLSCEQNLNHDAMYWYRQDPGQGLRLIYYSQIVNDFQKGDIAEGYSVSREKKESFPLTVTSAQKNPTAFYLCASMGGRDRANEKLFFGSGTQLSVL.

The chain couples TRBV5-1 to TRBJ2-5; D might be TRBD1 or TRBD2, each matching 5 bases. Germline V gene sequence: CDR1 SGHRS, CDR2 YFSETQ. The CDR3 is made up of 15 amino acids. Deletions cut 4 bases from V and 5 bases from J, with 18 bases between. The CDR3 DNA is TGCGCCAGCAGCCTGGGGGACGTACACAATGAGACCCAGTACTTC. This sequence encodes CASSLGDVHNETQYF.

This clonotype was seen only a few times. This chain joins TRBV6-6 and TRBJ2-2, with D possibly matching TRBD2 (6 bases). The V and J ends lost 6 bases and 7 bases respectively, with 15 bases between them. Germline loops: CDR1 MNHNY, CDR2 SVGAGI (reference sequence). The CDR3 extends over 14 amino acids. CDR3 bases: TGTGCCAGCAGGGAGCCTACCGGGGGCGGGGAGCTGTTTTTT. This sequence encodes CASREPTGGGELFF.

The rearrangement joins TRBV24-1 to TRBJ2-5; 7 bases line up with TRBD2. The germline gives CDR1 KGHDR, CDR2 SFDVKD. This CDR3 contains 12 residues. Trimming took 12 bases from V and 7 from J; bases not matched to a gene: 10. The CDR3 loop is CAASGGRGTQYF. Written as DNA, the CDR3 is TGTGCCGCCTCGGGGGGAAGAGGGACCCAGTACTTC.

The chain carries TRBV7-2 and TRBJ2-7; D is unresolved. Looked up from germline, CDR1 is SGHTA and CDR2 is FQGNSA. The CDR3 covers 11 residues. The V and J ends lost 5 bases and 7 bases respectively, with 9 bases between them. The CDR3 coding sequence is TGTGCCAGCAGCCAGTCCGATGAGCAGTACTTC. Translated, it gives CASSQSDEQYF.

V is TRBV9 and J is TRBJ1-2, with 7 bases identical to TRBD1. Germline lookup yields CDR1 SGDLS and CDR2 YYNGEE. CDR3 size: 14 residues. Trimming at V came to 4 bases and at J to 10 bases, leaving 13 bases not matched to a gene. In DNA, the CDR3 is TGTGCCAGCAGCACTACCCGGGACAGAACTGACTACACCTTC. It encodes CASSTTRDRTDYTF. Variable domain in full (rest from reference TRBV9 and TRBJ1-2): DSGVTQTPKHLITATGQRVTLRCSPRSGDLSVYWYQQSLDQGLQFLIQYYNGEERAKGNILERFSAQQFPDLHSELNLSSLELGDSALYFCASSTTRDRTDYTFGSGTRLTVV.

In this sample, this clonotype turned up many times. The chain joins TRBV29-1 to TRBJ1-2; a possible D gene is TRBD1 (6 bases). Deletions cut 7 bases from V and 4 bases from J, with 19 bases between. This CDR3 comprises 14 residues. Germline V gene lookup returns CDR1 SQVTM and CDR2 ANQGSEA. CDR3 nucleotides: TGCAGCGCCCGACTGGGGGGGCGGAGCTATGGCTACACCTTC. It codes for CSARLGGRSYGYTF.

The rearrangement joins TRBV9 to TRBJ1-1; 8 nucleotides agree with TRBD1. Germline V CDR1 and CDR2: SGDLS, YYNGEE. The CDR3 totals 15 residues. Trimming cost V 0 bases and J 4 bases; bases outside gene matches: 5. For the CDR3, the DNA is TGTGCCAGCAGCGTAGTACAGGGGGGAGGCACTGAAGCTTTCTTT. This gives the protein CASSVVQGGGTEAFF.

Only a few counts were recorded for this clonotype. The V and J genes are TRBV7-9 and TRBJ1-5; 7 nucleotides align to TRBD2. The J call could be wrong; TRBJ2-3 is a better fit for the DNA end. Germline lookup yields CDR1 SEHNR and CDR2 FQNEAQ (reference sequence). This CDR3 comprises 17 residues. The CDR3 nucleotides read TGTGCCAGCGGGCAAGACGTTGCGGGAGTTGGGACAGATACGCAGTATTTT. Translation: CASGQDVAGVGTDTQYF.

This clonotype was observed many times. V gene TRBV9 combines with J gene TRBJ1-2, with D unresolved. There are 14 residues in the CDR3. Trimming took off 4 bases at V and 5 bases at J, with 15 bases between the two ends. CDR1 is SGDLS, CDR2 YYNGEE, per germline. The CDR3 sequence: CASSPPGRIYGYTF. CDR3 nucleotide sequence: TGTGCCAGCAGCCCCCCGGGGAGGATATATGGCTACACCTTC. Looking up the rest from reference TRBV9 and TRBJ1-2 gives the full variable domain: DSGVTQTPKHLITATGQRVTLRCSPRSGDLSVYWYQQSLDQGLQFLIQYYNGEERAKGNILERFSAQQFPDLHSELNLSSLELGDSALYFCASSPPGRIYGYTFGSGTRLTVV.

Details on this clonotype: A clone one base away is much larger, so this may be a read error. V is TRBV5-5 and J is TRBJ2-7; weak D call: TRBD2 (5 bases). The germline CDR1 and CDR2 sequences are SGHKS and YYEKEE (reference sequence). CDR3 length: 13 residues. Trimming pared 2 bases from V and 2 bases from J, leaving 8 bases between. CDR3 residues: CASSLWRTYEQYF. CDR3 nucleotide sequence: TGTGCCAGCAGCTTATGGAGGACCTACGAGCAGTACTTC.

This clonotype was picked up a small number of times. V and J are TRBV27 and TRBJ1-2; TRBD1 matches 8 bases. V shed 2 bases, J shed 8 bases, and the junction held 4 bases outside the gene matches. Germline-derived CDR1 and CDR2 are MNHEY and SMNVEV (reference sequence). The CDR3 loop spans 13 amino acids. The CDR3 region has the DNA TGTGCCAGCAGTTTAGATCAGGGGGCCGGCTACACCTTC. Protein product: CASSLDQGAGYTF.

As concerns this clonotype: Since the CDR3 does not end with the conserved phenylalanine or tryptophan, this likely comes from a read error. The DNA is omitted, as the CDR3 cannot be located on it reliably, and the CDR3 follows TCRdb's listing. The CDR3 here is CASNYGPGV. This rearrangement joins TRBV7-2 to TRBJ2-3. A total of 9 residues make up the CDR3, ends included. Germline V gene sequence: CDR1 SGHTA, CDR2 FQGNSA.

This clonotype was counted many times. The genes are TRBV19 and TRBJ2-7, with 7 bases aligning to TRBD1. V was pared by 6 bases and J by 2 bases, with 4 bases of the junction left unmatched. The germline gives CDR1 LNHDA, CDR2 SQIVND (reference sequence). This CDR3 spans 13 amino acids. The CDR3 region has the DNA TGTGCCAGTAGGGGGGACAGACCCTACGAGCAGTACTTC. Protein product: CASRGDRPYEQYF. The full variable domain, its missing parts supplied by reference TRBV19 and TRBJ2-7, is DGGITQSPKYLFRKEGQNVTLSCEQNLNHDAMYWYRQDPGQGLRLIYYSQIVNDFQKGDIAEGYSVSREKKESFPLTVTSAQKNPTAFYLCASRGDRPYEQYFGPGTRLTVT.

The chain uses TRBV7-3 and TRBJ2-7; TRBD1 aligns across 8 bases. The last part of the DNA fits TRBJ2-1 better; the J call may be wrong. The CDR3 has 15 amino acids. Looked up from germline, CDR1 is SGHTA and CDR2 is FQGTGA. CDR3 DNA: TGTGCCAGCAGCCCTCAGGGGGCATACTACAATGAGCAGTTCTTC. Its protein is CASSPQGAYYNEQFF.

The chain joins TRBV6-5 to TRBJ2-2, with D tentatively TRBD2 (6 bases). This CDR3 comprises 17 residues. V was trimmed by 4 bases and J by 2 bases, leaving 17 bases between them. Germline CDR1 is MNHEY and CDR2 is SVGAGI. The CDR3 region is CASSSGGERLNTGELFF. DNA for the CDR3: TGTGCCAGCAGTTCCGGGGGAGAACGACTCAACACCGGGGAGCTGTTTTTT.

In its sample, this clonotype was seen a few times. This chain links TRBV30 with TRBJ2-7, with D uncertain. The germline V gene encodes CDR1 GTSNPN and CDR2 SVGIG (reference sequence). Trimming removed 2 bases from V and 1 base from J, with 6 bases in between. The CDR3 is 12 residues long. The CDR3 region has the DNA TGTGCCTGGAGTCGGCCATCCTACGAGCAGTACTTC. Its translation: CAWSRPSYEQYF.

The sample holds one count of this clonotype. This sequence joins TRBV6-5 and TRBJ2-5, with D hard to call. Trimming pared 6 bases from V and 1 base from J, leaving 6 bases between. Germline V gives CDR1 MNHEY, CDR2 SVGAGI. CDR3 length equals 12 residues. CDR3 nucleotides: TGTGCCAGCAGGTCCCTCCAAGAGACCCAGTACTTC. Translated, it gives CASRSLQETQYF.

This clonotype was picked up one time. The chain links TRBV5-1 to TRBJ2-5, with 10 bases lining up with TRBD1. CDR3 length: 15 residues. V shed 4 bases, J shed 5 bases, and the junction held 8 bases outside the gene matches. Germline loops: CDR1 SGHRS, CDR2 YFSETQ. The DNA for the CDR3 is TGCGCCAGCAGCCCATTCCCGGGACAGGGGGAGACCCAGTACTTC. Protein product: CASSPFPGQGETQYF.

This clonotype was observed many times. The rearrangement uses TRBV7-2 and TRBJ2-7; 11 nucleotides align to TRBD2. The CDR3 runs to 16 residues. Per the germline V gene, CDR1 is SGHTA and CDR2 is FQGNSA. V was clipped by 5 bases and J by 5 bases; unmatched bases: 11. DNA of the CDR3: TGTGCCAGCAGCACCTTCCTAGCGGGAGGACCCGACGAGCAGTACTTC. Its protein product is CASSTFLAGGPDEQYF.

Details on this clonotype: The junction departs from the called germline gene at one end, perhaps through a read error. The rearrangement joins TRBV29-1 to TRBJ2-2; TRBD2 aligns across 9 bases. There are 14 residues in the CDR3. Germline V gene sequence: CDR1 SQVTM, CDR2 ANQGSEA. In DNA form, the CDR3 reads TGCAGCTCCAGGACTAGCGTGAACATCGGGGAGCTGTTTTTT. Its translation is CSSRTSVNIGELFF.